These 17 T cell receptor beta chains were all obtained from the same sample, sequenced in a study of blood T cell repertoires in COVID-19. Clones were read by immunoSEQ multiplex PCR, and TCRdb kept only the in-frame ones, dropping some. The repertoire holds 380,000 or so clones, with more than 70% as singletons. Sample: peripheral blood. The receptors here all came from a man aged 35 to 55 with acute or convalescent COVID-19.

The chain recombines TRBV19 with TRBJ1-2, with 10 positions matching TRBD1. Germline V gives CDR1 LNHDA, CDR2 SQIVND (reference sequence). The ends lost 5 bases at V and 2 bases at J; junction bases unmatched: 8. The CDR3 runs to 16 residues. The CDR3 is CASSSGTGEPNYGYTF. CDR3 bases: TGTGCCAGTAGTTCCGGGACAGGGGAGCCCAACTATGGCTACACCTTC.

This clone appeared once. J is TRBJ1-3 and V is TRBV28; D unresolved. Trimming took off 5 bases at V and 7 bases at J, with 9 bases between the two ends. Looked up from germline, CDR1 is MDHEN and CDR2 is SYDVKM. This CDR3 has 12 residues. CDR3 in amino acids: CASSHQVNTIYF. Here the CDR3 DNA reads TGTGCCAGCAGTCACCAGGTGAACACCATATATTTT. The variable domain in full, completed from reference TRBV28 and TRBJ1-3, reads DVKVTQSSRYLVKRTGEKVFLECVQDMDHENMFWYRQDPGLGLRLIYFSYDVKMKEKGDIPEGYSVSREKKERFSLILESASTNQTSMYLCASSHQVNTIYFGEGSWLTVV.

In this sample, this clone turned up once. V and J are TRBV19 and TRBJ2-3; D unclear. Trimming stripped 1 base from V and 2 bases from J, with 13 bases between. The CDR3 is 16 amino acids. Looked up from germline, CDR1 is LNHDA and CDR2 is SQIVND (reference sequence). The CDR3 spells CASSIVQNPPTDTQYF. The CDR3 nucleotides read TGTGCCAGTAGTATAGTACAGAACCCCCCCACAGATACGCAGTATTTT.

The genes are TRBV5-5 and TRBJ2-7, with D maybe TRBD1 (5 bases). CDR3 size: 13 residues. CDR1 and CDR2 (germline): SGHKS, YYEKEE (reference sequence). V lost 8 bases, J lost 0 bases, and 12 bases lay in between. The CDR3 bases are TGTGCCAGTAGTAGGGGAAGCTCCTACGAGCAGTACTTC. Amino acid sequence: CASSRGSSYEQYF.

As concerns this clone: This CDR3 is also generated by other DNA sequences in the sample. The rearrangement joins TRBV7-8 to TRBJ1-5, with 7 bases identical to TRBD1. This CDR3 region has 15 residues. J was trimmed by 2 bases and V by 5 bases; bases with no gene match: 6. CDR1 is SGHVS and CDR2 is FQNEAQ in the germline V gene. CDR3 coding DNA: TGTGCCAGCAGCCGAGACAGGGTTGGCAATCAGCCCCAGCATTTT. Amino acids: CASSRDRVGNQPQHF.

The V gene is TRBV19, the J gene TRBJ2-7, with D possibly being TRBD2 (6 bases). The CDR3 sequence is 15 residues long. Trimming pared 8 bases from V and 4 bases from J, leaving 21 bases between. Germline CDR1 and CDR2: LNHDA and SQIVND (reference sequence). The CDR3 DNA reads as TGTGCCAGTTCTAGGGACCGGGAGCTCAGATACGAGCAGTACTTC. Its translation: CASSRDRELRYEQYF.

V and J are TRBV30 and TRBJ1-1; D is possibly TRBD1 (5 bases). The CDR3 is 12 residues long. CDR1 GTSNPN and CDR2 SVGIG come from the germline V gene (reference sequence). The V end was cut by 2 bases, the J end by 4 bases, with 8 bases between. CDR3: CAWSRGTTEAFF. The CDR3 DNA reads as TGTGCCTGGAGTCGGGGGACCACTGAAGCTTTCTTT.

The rearrangement links TRBV19 to TRBJ1-1; D gene uncertain. The V gene's germline CDR1 is LNHDA and CDR2 SQIVND (reference sequence). Trimming shortened V by 2 bases and J by 1 base, and 11 bases separated the two germline ends. This CDR3 comprises 15 residues. The CDR3 protein is CASSIRSSKNTEAFF. CDR3 sequence (DNA): TGTGCCAGTAGTATAAGGAGTAGCAAGAACACTGAAGCTTTCTTT.

The DNA for the CDR3 is TGTGCCAGTAGCCTCGCGAGGGGGTACGAGCAGTACTTC. Amino acid sequence: CASSLARGYEQYF. The chain carries TRBV19 and TRBJ2-7; TRBD1 is a possible D gene (6 bases). The germline V and J ends were trimmed by 6 bases and 4 bases, with 13 bases remaining between them. Germline assignment: CDR1 LNHDA and CDR2 SQIVND (reference sequence). CDR3 size: 13 residues.

The chain recombines TRBV6-1 with TRBJ1-2; 7 positions agree with TRBD1. V shed 2 bases, J shed 4 bases, and the junction held 7 bases outside the gene matches. The CDR3 length is 15 residues. Germline V gene lookup returns CDR1 MNHNS and CDR2 SASEGT. Here the CDR3 reads CASSEMAGGGYGYTF. The CDR3 DNA follows: TGTGCCAGCAGTGAAATGGCAGGGGGAGGCTATGGCTACACCTTC.

The gene calls are TRBV28 and TRBJ1-2; 7 bases are a match to TRBD1. After removal of 5 bases from V and 2 bases from J, the junction contained 14 bases not matched to a gene. Per germline, CDR1 MDHEN and CDR2 SYDVKM. This CDR3 has 17 amino acids. For the CDR3, the DNA is TGTGCCAGCAGTCTCCCCCCGTTCCGGACAGGCAACTATGGCTACACCTTC. This encodes CASSLPPFRTGNYGYTF.

J is TRBJ2-3 and V is TRBV6-2 or TRBV6-3; tentative D call: TRBD1 (6 bases). The CDR3 runs 17 residues. Looked up from germline, CDR1 is MNHEY and CDR2 is SVGEGT. Between the trimmed V and J ends, which lost 2 bases and 8 bases, there was a span of 23 bases. The CDR3 coding sequence is TGTGCCAGCAGTTACACCGCCAGGGGTAGGGTGTTTCTTACGCAGTATTTT. This sequence encodes CASSYTARGRVFLTQYF.

This chain connects TRBV6-6 to TRBJ2-5, with 9 bases fitting TRBD1. The V gene's germline CDR1 is MNHNY and CDR2 SVGAGI (reference sequence). V dropped 5 bases and J dropped 3; count of bases not matched to a gene: 1. The CDR3 has 13 residues. CDR3 in amino acids: CASSTGGEETQYF. In nucleotides, the CDR3 is TGTGCCAGCAGTACAGGGGGCGAAGAGACCCAGTACTTC.

The CDR3 DNA reads TGCGCCAGCAGCCAAGATAGCCGGGTGGGTGAGCAGTTCTTC. It is translated as CASSQDSRVGEQFF. This chain connects TRBV4-3 to TRBJ2-1; D not resolved. This CDR3 comprises 14 residues. V lost 0 bases and J 9 bases, leaving 12 bases between the germline ends. The germline CDR1 and CDR2 sequences are LGHNA and YSLEER.

This chain uses TRBV18 with TRBJ2-3, with D possibly matching TRBD1 (5 bases). Germline V gene data show CDR1 as KGHSH and CDR2 as LQKENI. V shed 6 bases and J shed 4 bases, with 17 bases lying between them. CDR3 length: 15 amino acids. CDR3 region: CASSNQAGRSDTQYF. The CDR3 DNA sequence: TGTGCCAGCTCTAACCAGGCAGGGCGGTCAGATACGCAGTATTTT. The variable domain in full, completed from reference TRBV18 and TRBJ2-3, reads NAGVMQNPRHLVRRRGQEARLRCSPMKGHSHVYWYRQLPEEGLKFMVYLQKENIIDESGMPKERFSAEFPKEGPSILRIQQVVRGDSAAYFCASSNQAGRSDTQYFGPGTRLTVL.

CDR3 residues: CATAAKNGQVRETQYF. CDR3 in DNA: TGTGCCACCGCCGCGAAGAACGGACAGGTTCGCGAGACCCAGTACTTC. This rearrangement joins TRBV24-1 to TRBJ2-5, with 7 positions matching TRBD1. Trimming at V came to 9 bases and at J to 5 bases, leaving 17 bases not matched to a gene. This CDR3 is built from 16 residues. Germline assignment: CDR1 KGHDR and CDR2 SFDVKD.

The genes are TRBV4-1 and TRBJ1-5; D remains ambiguous. Germline CDR1 reads MGHRA; CDR2 reads YSYEKL. Trimming removed 1 base from V and 7 bases from J, with 14 bases in between. The CDR3 is made up of 15 amino acids. The CDR3 here is CASSQVPGRQQPQHF. Here the CDR3 DNA reads TGCGCCAGCAGCCAAGTCCCTGGGAGGCAACAGCCCCAGCATTTT.